This T cell receptor (beta chain) derives from a study of OX40 agonist ivuxolimab in advanced cancers. For the study at large: An agonistic anti-OX40 (CD134) antibody, ivuxolimab, was used to treat the patients.

V lost 0 bases to trimming and J lost 4 bases, with 7 bases between them. The CDR3 length is 13 residues. The germline CDR1 and CDR2 sequences are GTSNPN and SVGIG (reference sequence). Produced via immunoSEQ multiplex PCR; TCRdb's table is partial and in-frame only. This table has about 81,000 clones, about 86% appearing once. The TCR comes from an adult with an advanced solid tumor such as melanoma, head and neck, liver or kidney cancer. Sample: CD4+ or CD8+ T cells sorted from blood, taken in a trial of the OX40 agonist ivuxolimab. The chain recombines TRBV30 with TRBJ2-1; D gene uncertain. CDR3: CAWSVEDYNEQFF. The DNA of the CDR3 is TGTGCCTGGAGTGTAGAAGATTACAATGAGCAGTTCTTC.